This T cell receptor (beta chain) emerged from a study of human T cells and chemical hapten exposure. A note on this clonotype: Its antigen is undetermined.

The study's findings and limits: No shift was seen in TCRs above 1 in 1000 frequency with DPC sensitization.

Individual cDNA molecules (in the library) carried attached unique molecular identifiers. Methods used by the authors: A per-sample median of roughly 97,000 TCRs was observed, with a range of about 20,000 to 750,000. MiXCR was run by TCRdb on the RACE reads, yielding one entry per CDR3 protein. The V and J calls and clone size are TCRdb's, not the authors'. The table lists 45,000 or so distinct CDR3 sequences, less than 4.5% of them singletons. V gave up 10 bases and J gave up 7 bases; unmatched junction bases: 16. The germline CDR1 and CDR2 sequences are LNHDA and SQIVND (reference sequence). The CDR3 covers 16 residues. Time point indicated: healthy volunteer bleed at 2 weeks. Extraction of total RNA was performed on unfractionated whole blood.

The sequence was obtained from a human donor in good health. Some clones in this sample may be carry-over from other donors' samples. Sequencing was done on a sample of whole blood. The chain has TRBV19 and TRBJ2-1, with TRBD2 matching over 10 bases. In DNA, the CDR3 is TGTGCCACCCTCCGGGGGGGCGGACTAGCGGCAAATGAGCAGTTCTTC. This encodes CATLRGGGLAANEQFF. The entire variable domain, with the rest obtained from reference TRBV19 and TRBJ2-1, is as follows: DGGITQSPKYLFRKEGQNVTLSCEQNLNHDAMYWYRQDPGQGLRLIYYSQIVNDFQKGDIAEGYSVSREKKESFPLTVTSAQKNPTAFYLCATLRGGGLAANEQFFGPGTRLTVL.